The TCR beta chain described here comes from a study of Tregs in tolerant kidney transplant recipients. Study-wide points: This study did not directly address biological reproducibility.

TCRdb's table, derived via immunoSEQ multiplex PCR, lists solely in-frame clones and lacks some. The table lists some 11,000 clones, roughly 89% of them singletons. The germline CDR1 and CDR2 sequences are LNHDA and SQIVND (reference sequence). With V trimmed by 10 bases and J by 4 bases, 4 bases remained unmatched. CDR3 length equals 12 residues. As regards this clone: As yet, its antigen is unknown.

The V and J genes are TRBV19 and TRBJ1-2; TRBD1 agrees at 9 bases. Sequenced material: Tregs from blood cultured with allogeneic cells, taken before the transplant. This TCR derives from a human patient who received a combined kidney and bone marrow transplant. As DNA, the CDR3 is TGTGCCACTCACAGGGGGCCCTATGGCTACACCTTC. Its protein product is CATHRGPYGYTF.